The subject of this entry is one TCR beta chain. This record comes from a study of Ad26.COV2.S vaccination and SARS-CoV-2 variants. The method was immunoSEQ multiplex PCR; TCRdb's version includes in-frame clones alone and lacks a portion of them. Of roughly 300,000 clones detected, about 85% appear once; the ten largest clones hold 5.5% to 7%. Trimming shortened V by 1 base and J by 6 bases, and 10 bases separated the two germline ends. The CDR3 totals 14 residues. Germline V gene data show CDR1 as SGHVS and CDR2 as FQNEAQ. Treatment specified: 15 to 20 received Ad26.COV2.S at low or high dose, single or two shots; about five received placebo; per-sample allocation not given. It was on day 63 after the first vaccine or placebo injection that samples were taken.

The sample in question was peripheral blood, obtained in a trial of Ad26.COV2.S vaccine versus placebo. This TCR came from a person aged 18-65 years who received the Ad26.COV2.S COVID-19 vaccine or a placebo. The rearrangement links TRBV7-8 to TRBJ1-5, with D unclear. The CDR3 nucleotides read TGTGCCAGCAGCTTAGGCCCCGTTAGTCAGCCCCAGCATTTT. Translation: CASSLGPVSQPQHF.